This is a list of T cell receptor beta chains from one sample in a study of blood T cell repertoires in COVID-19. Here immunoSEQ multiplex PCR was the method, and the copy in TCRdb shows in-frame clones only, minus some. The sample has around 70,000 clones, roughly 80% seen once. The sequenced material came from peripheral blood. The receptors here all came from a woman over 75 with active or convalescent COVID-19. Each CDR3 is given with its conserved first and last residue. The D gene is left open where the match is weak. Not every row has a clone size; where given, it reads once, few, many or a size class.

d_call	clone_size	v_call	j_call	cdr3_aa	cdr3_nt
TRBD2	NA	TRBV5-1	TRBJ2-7	CASSFGSGGNYEQYF	TGCGCCAGCAGCTTCGGTAGCGGGGGGAACTACGAGCAGTACTTC
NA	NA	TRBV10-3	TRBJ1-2	CAISESISGGFYGYTF	TGTGCCATCAGTGAGTCGATATCGGGGGGCTTCTATGGCTACACCTTC
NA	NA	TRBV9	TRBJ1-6	CATNLGPSEDSPLHF	TGTGCCACAAATCTCGGGCCCTCGGAGGATTCACCCCTCCACTTT
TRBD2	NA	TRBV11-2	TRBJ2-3	CASSPPSGGGPDTQYF	TGTGCCAGCAGCCCCCCTAGCGGGGGTGGGCCAGATACGCAGTATTTT
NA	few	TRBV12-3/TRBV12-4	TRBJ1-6	CASSLERGPLHF	TGTGCCAGCAGCCTAGAGCGGGGACCCCTCCACTTT
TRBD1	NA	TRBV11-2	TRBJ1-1	CASSSTGSSGTEAFF	TGTGCCAGCAGCTCGACAGGGTCCTCTGGCACTGAAGCTTTCTTT
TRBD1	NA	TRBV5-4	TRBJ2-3	CASSSDRADTQYF	TGTGCCAGCAGCTCGGACAGGGCAGATACGCAGTATTTT
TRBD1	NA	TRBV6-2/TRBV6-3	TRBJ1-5	CASSPQGYQPQHF	TGTGCCAGCAGCCCACAGGGGTATCAGCCCCAGCATTTT
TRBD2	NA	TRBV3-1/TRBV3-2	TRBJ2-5	CASSEGLAGGLQETQYF	TGTGCCAGCAGCGAGGGACTAGCGGGAGGACTCCAAGAGACCCAGTACTTC
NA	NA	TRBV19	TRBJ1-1	CASSIRRATEAFF	TGTGCCAGTAGTATCCGAAGAGCCACTGAAGCTTTCTTT
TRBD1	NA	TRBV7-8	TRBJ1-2	CASSTGQGNYGYTF	TGTGCCAGCAGCACTGGACAGGGTAACTATGGCTACACCTTC
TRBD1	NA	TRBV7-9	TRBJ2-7	CASSSPTGASYF	TGTGCCAGCAGCTCGCCGACAGGGGCGTCGTACTTC
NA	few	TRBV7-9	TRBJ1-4	CASSLQTGEKLFF	TGTGCCAGCAGCTTGCAGACTGGTGAAAAACTGTTTTTT
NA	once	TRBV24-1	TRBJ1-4	CATSARGTDEKLFF	TGTGCCACCAGTGCTAGGGGTACAGATGAAAAACTGTTTTTT
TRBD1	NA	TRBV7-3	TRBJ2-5	CASSLKGTGWGGQETQYF	TGTGCCAGCAGCTTAAAAGGGACAGGGTGGGGAGGTCAAGAGACCCAGTACTTC
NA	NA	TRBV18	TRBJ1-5	CASSPGGNQPQHF	TGTGCCAGCTCACCAGGGGGGAATCAGCCCCAGCATTTT
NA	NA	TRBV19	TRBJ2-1	CASKVSGGPGNEQFF	TGTGCCAGTAAAGTGTCAGGGGGGCCGGGAAATGAGCAGTTCTTC
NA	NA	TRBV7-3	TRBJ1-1	CASSPSSDRNTEAFF	TGTGCCAGCAGCCCCTCCTCGGACAGGAACACTGAAGCTTTCTTT
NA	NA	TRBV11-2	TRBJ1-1	CASSLIRGVNTEAFF	TGTGCCAGCAGCTTAATTCGGGGGGTGAACACTGAAGCTTTCTTT
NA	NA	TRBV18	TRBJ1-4	CASSPGLTSGFGGEKLFF	TGTGCCAGCTCACCGGGTCTGACATCGGGTTTCGGGGGTGAAAAACTGTTTTTT
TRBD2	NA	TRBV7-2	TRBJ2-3	CASSLGGGRLSADTQYF	TGTGCCAGCAGCTTAGGAGGCGGGAGGCTGTCGGCAGATACGCAGTATTTT
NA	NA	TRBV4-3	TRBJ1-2	CASSRGTAGEGGYTF	TGCGCCAGCAGCCGCGGGACGGCGGGCGAAGGGGGCTACACCTTC
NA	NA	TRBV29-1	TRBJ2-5	CSAVTETQETQYF	TGCAGCGCCGTGACAGAAACCCAAGAGACCCAGTACTTC
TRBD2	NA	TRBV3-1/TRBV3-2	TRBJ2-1	CASSPAGPLLEQFF	TGTGCCAGCAGCCCAGCGGGACCATTGTTGGAGCAGTTCTTC
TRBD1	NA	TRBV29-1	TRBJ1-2	CSVEGPGTGTGGYTF	TGCAGCGTCGAAGGTCCCGGGACAGGGACAGGGGGCTACACCTTC
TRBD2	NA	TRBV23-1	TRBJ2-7	CASSQVAGFSYEQYF	TGCGCCAGCAGTCAAGTAGCGGGGTTCTCCTACGAGCAGTACTTC
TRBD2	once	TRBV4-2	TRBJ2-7	CASSQGPRGIAGVVGLYEQYF	TGTGCCAGCAGCCAAGGCCCCCGTGGAATAGCGGGAGTCGTAGGTCTTTACGAGCAGTACTTC
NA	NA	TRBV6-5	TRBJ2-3	CASSASDRNTQYF	TGTGCCAGCAGCGCATCGGACAGAAATACGCAGTATTTT
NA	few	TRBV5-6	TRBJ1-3	CASSKQGYSGNTIYF	TGTGCCAGCAGCAAACAGGGTTACTCTGGAAACACCATATATTTT
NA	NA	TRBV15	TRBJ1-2	CATSRDGGNYGYTF	TGTGCCACCAGCAGAGATGGGGGGAACTATGGCTACACCTTC
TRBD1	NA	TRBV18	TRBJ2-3	CASQLTGGSTDTQYF	TGTGCCAGCCAATTAACAGGGGGCTCCACAGATACGCAGTATTTT
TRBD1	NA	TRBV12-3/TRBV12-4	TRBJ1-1	CASSLEGATEAFF	TGTGCCAGCAGTTTAGAGGGGGCCACTGAAGCTTTCTTT
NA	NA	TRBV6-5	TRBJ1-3	CASRRQRNGNTIYF	TGTGCCAGCAGACGACAGCGAAATGGAAACACCATATATTTT
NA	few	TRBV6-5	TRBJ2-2	CASSPRGKNTGELFF	TGTGCCAGCAGTCCTCGGGGGAAGAACACCGGGGAGCTGTTTTTT
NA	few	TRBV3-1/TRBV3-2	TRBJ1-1	CASSQRLEAFF	TGTGCCAGCAGCCAACGGTTAGAAGCTTTCTTT
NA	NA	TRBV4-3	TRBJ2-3	CASSQGLGVLKDTQYF	TGCGCCAGCAGCCAAGGGCTAGGGGTTTTGAAAGATACGCAGTATTTT
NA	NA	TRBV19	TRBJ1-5	CASTDTGIGQPQHF	TGTGCCAGTACCGATACAGGGATCGGTCAGCCCCAGCATTTT
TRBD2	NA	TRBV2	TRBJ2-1	CASRLAGAYNEQFF	TGTGCCAGCAGGCTAGCGGGAGCCTACAATGAGCAGTTCTTC
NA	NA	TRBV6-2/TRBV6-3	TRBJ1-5	CASSYGSGRSNQPQHF	TGTGCCAGCAGTTACGGGTCAGGGAGGAGCAATCAGCCCCAGCATTTT
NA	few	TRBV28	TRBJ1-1	CASSTTNTEAFF	TGTGCCAGCAGTACGACAAACACTGAAGCTTTCTTT
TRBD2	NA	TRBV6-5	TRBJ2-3	CASSLAGTDTQYF	TGTGCCAGCAGTCTAGCGGGGACAGATACGCAGTATTTT